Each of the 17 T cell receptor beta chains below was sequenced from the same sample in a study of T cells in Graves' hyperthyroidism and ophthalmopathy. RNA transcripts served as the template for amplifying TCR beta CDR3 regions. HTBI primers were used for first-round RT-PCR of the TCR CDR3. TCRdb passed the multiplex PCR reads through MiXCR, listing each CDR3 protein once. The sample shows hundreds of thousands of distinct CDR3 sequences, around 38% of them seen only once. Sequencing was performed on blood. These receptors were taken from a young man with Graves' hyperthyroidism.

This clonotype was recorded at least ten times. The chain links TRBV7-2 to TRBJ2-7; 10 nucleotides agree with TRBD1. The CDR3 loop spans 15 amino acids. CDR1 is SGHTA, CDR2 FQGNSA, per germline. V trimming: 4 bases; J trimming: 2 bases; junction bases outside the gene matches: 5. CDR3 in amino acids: CASSSTGTGAYEQYF. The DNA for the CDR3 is TGTGCCAGCAGCTCCACCGGGACAGGGGCCTACGAGCAGTACTTC.

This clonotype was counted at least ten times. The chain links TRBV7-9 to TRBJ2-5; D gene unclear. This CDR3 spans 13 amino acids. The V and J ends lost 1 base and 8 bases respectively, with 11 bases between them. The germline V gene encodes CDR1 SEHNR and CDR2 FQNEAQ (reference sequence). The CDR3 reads CASSLESSRTQYF. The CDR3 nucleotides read TGTGCCAGCAGCTTAGAGTCTTCGCGAACCCAGTACTTC.

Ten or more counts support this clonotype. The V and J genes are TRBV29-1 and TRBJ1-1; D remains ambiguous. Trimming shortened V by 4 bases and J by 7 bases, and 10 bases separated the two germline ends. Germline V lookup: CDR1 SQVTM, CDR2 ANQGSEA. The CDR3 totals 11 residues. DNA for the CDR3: TGCAGCGTTGTTCCTCACATTGAAGCTTTCTTT. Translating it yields CSVVPHIEAFF.

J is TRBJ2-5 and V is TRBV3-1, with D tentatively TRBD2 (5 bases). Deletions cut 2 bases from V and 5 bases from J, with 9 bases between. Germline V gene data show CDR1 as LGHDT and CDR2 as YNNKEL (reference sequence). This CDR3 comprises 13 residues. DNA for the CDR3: TGTGCCAGCAGCCAACTGGGAGTGGAGACCCAGTACTTC. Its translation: CASSQLGVETQYF.

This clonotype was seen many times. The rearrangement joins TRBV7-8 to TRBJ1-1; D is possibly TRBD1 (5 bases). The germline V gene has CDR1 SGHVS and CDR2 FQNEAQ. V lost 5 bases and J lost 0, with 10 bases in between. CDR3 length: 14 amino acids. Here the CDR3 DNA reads TGTGCCAGCAGCACGACAGTCATGAACACTGAAGCTTTCTTT. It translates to CASSTTVMNTEAFF.

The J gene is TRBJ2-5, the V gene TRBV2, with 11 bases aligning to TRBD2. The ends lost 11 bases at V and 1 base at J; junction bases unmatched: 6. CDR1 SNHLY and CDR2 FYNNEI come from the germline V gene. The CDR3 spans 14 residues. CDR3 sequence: CALRLAGTQETQYF. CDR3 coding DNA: TGTGCCCTACGACTAGCGGGGACCCAAGAGACCCAGTACTTC.

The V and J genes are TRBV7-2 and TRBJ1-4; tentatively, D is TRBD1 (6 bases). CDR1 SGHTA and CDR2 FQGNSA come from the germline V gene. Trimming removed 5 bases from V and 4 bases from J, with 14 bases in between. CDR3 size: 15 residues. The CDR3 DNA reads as TGTGCCAGCAGCCCCCGACAGGAAGATAATGAAAAACTGTTTTTT. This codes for CASSPRQEDNEKLFF.

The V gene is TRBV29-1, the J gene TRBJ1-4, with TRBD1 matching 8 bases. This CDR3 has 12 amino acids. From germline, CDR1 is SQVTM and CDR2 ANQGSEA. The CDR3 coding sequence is TGCAGTACCGGGACAGGAAATGAAAAACTGTTTTTT. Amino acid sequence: CSTGTGNEKLFF. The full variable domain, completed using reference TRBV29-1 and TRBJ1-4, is SAVISQKPSRDICQRGTSLTIQCQVDSQVTMMFWYRQQPGQSLTLIATANQGSEATYESGFVIDKFPISRPNLTFSTLTVSNMSPEDSSIYLCSTGTGNEKLFFGSGTQLSVL.

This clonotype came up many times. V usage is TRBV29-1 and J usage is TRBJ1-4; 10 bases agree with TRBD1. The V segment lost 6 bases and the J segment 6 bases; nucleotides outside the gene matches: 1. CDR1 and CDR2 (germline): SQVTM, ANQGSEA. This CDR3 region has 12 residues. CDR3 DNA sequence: TGCAGCGTAGGGACAGGGGATGAAAAACTGTTTTTT. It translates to CSVGTGDEKLFF.

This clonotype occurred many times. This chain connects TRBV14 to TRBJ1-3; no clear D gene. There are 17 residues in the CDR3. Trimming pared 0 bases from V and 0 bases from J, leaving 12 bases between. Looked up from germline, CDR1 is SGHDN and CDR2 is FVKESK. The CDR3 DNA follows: TGTGCCAGCAGCCAAGAGGCAGCAGTCAGCTCTGGAAACACCATATATTTT. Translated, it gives CASSQEAAVSSGNTIYF. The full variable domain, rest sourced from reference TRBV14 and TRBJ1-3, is EAGVTQFPSHSVIEKGQTVTLRCDPISGHDNLYWYRRVMGKEIKFLLHFVKESKQDESGMPNNRFLAERTGGTYSTLKVQPAELEDSGVYFCASSQEAAVSSGNTIYFGEGSWLTVV.

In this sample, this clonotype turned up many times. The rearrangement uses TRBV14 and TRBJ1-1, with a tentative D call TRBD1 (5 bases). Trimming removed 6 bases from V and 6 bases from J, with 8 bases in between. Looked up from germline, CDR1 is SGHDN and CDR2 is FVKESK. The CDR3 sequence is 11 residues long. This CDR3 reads CASSQGPEAFF. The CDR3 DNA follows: TGTGCCAGCAGTCAGGGCCCTGAAGCTTTCTTT.

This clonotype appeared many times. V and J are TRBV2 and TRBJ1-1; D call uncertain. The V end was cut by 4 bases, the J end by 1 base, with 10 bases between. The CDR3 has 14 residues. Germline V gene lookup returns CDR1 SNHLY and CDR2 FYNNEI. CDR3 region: CASSGDRWNTEAFF. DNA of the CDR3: TGTGCCAGCAGTGGAGATAGATGGAACACTGAAGCTTTCTTT.

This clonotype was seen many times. The CDR3 nucleotides are TGCAGTGCTAGGGCCGGCAGGCAAGAGACCCAGTACTTC. It encodes CSARAGRQETQYF. The chain is built from TRBV20-1 and TRBJ2-5; D unclear. V was trimmed by 3 bases and J by 2 bases, leaving 10 bases between them. This CDR3 is built from 13 residues. Germline assignment: CDR1 DFQATT and CDR2 SNEGSKA (reference sequence).

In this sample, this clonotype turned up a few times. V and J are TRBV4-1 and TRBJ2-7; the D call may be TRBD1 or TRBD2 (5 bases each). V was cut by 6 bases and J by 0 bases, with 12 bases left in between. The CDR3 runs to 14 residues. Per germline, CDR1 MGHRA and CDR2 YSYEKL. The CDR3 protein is CASRYRDGSYEQYF. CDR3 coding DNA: TGCGCCAGCAGGTACCGGGACGGCTCCTACGAGCAGTACTTC.

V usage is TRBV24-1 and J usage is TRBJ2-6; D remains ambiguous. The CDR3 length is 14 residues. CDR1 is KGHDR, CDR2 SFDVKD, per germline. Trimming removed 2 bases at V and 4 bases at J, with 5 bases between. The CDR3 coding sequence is TGTGCCACCAGTGATTCGGAGGGGGCCAACGTCCTGACTTTC. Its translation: CATSDSEGANVLTF.

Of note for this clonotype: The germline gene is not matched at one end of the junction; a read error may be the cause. CDR3 DNA: TGTGCCAGCAGATTAGACAGGGGAACCCAGTACTTC. Its protein is CASRLDRGTQYF. The gene calls are TRBV12-3 or TRBV12-4 and TRBJ2-5, with TRBD1 matching 8 bases. CDR3 length equals 12 residues.

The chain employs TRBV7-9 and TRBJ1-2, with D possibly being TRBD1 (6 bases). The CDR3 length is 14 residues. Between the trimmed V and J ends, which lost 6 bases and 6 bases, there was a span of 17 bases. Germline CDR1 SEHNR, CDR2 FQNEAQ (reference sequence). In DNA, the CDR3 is TGTGCCAGCAGTCACGGGGGGCAGGGGCATGGCTACACCTTC. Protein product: CASSHGGQGHGYTF.